This entry describes one T cell receptor beta chain. This record belongs to a study of blood T cell repertoires in COVID-19. Profiling relied on immunoSEQ multiplex PCR, and the TCRdb table lists in-frame clones only, not all of them. The sample holds 430,000 or so clones, approximately 90% seen once. Germline CDR1 and CDR2: SGHTS and YDEGEE. CDR3 size: 10 residues. The germline V and J ends were trimmed by 7 bases and 4 bases, with 6 bases remaining between them. The gene calls are TRBV5-8 and TRBJ2-7; weak D call: TRBD2 (6 bases). The TCR was taken from a woman between 35 and 50 years old who had recovered from COVID-19. Source material: PBMCs or T cells enriched from blood (not recorded which). The CDR3 bases are TGTGCCAGCCGGGGGTACGAGCAGTACTTC. This codes for CASRGYEQYF. The full variable domain, its missing parts supplied by reference TRBV5-8 and TRBJ2-7, is EAGVTQSPTHLIKTRGQQATLRCSPISGHTSVYWYQQALGLGLQFLLWYDEGEERNRGNFPPRFSGRQFPNYSSELNVNALELEDSALYLCASRGYEQYFGPGTRLTVT.